This is a list of T cell receptor beta chains from one sample in a study of beta chain features in type 1 diabetes. Some clones are missing from TCRdb's copy, which holds only in-frame ones; the method was immunoSEQ multiplex PCR. The sample records about 150,000 clones, 11% being singletons. Sequencing was carried out using central memory CD4+ T cells from blood. All receptors derive from a man between 18 and 35 years old in good health. Both conserved end residues are part of each CDR3. A D gene is named only where the DNA matches it firmly. The size entry is marked missing in some rows and otherwise reads once, few, many or a size class.

>13|-|many|TRBJ2-3|TRBV6-5
CASSYSDADTQYF
TGTGCCAGCAGTTACTCGGATGCAGATACGCAGTATTTT
>14|TRBD1|few|TRBJ2-4|TRBV28
CATTDRGRLHIQYF
TGTGCCACCACCGACAGGGGGAGGTTACACATTCAGTACTTC
>16|TRBD2|few|TRBJ2-2|TRBV9
CASSVSPGGGGGELFF
TGTGCCAGCAGCGTATCCCCCGGCGGGGGTGGCGGGGAGCTGTTTTTT
>12|-|few|TRBJ2-7|TRBV10-3
CAIRDTGYEQYF
TGTGCCATCAGAGATACAGGGTACGAGCAGTACTTC
>17|TRBD2|few|TRBJ2-2|TRBV7-2
CASSPRPGTSGTGELFF
TGTGCCAGCAGCCCCCGTCCCGGGACTAGCGGCACCGGGGAGCTGTTTTTT
>16|TRBD2|-|TRBJ2-1|TRBV7-2
CASSLDSSGTNNEQFF
TGTGCCAGCAGCTTAGATTCTAGCGGAACCAACAATGAGCAGTTCTTC
>16|TRBD1|few|TRBJ2-7|TRBV6-6
CASSYSIGQGASEQYF
TGTGCCAGCAGTTACTCTATCGGGCAGGGGGCGAGCGAGCAGTACTTC
>14|TRBD1|few|TRBJ1-2|TRBV30
CAWHGTGANYGYTF
TGTGCCTGGCATGGGACAGGGGCAAACTATGGCTACACCTTC
>13|-|-|TRBJ1-4|TRBV7-9
CASSFRVKEKLFF
TGTGCCAGCAGCTTTCGCGTGAAGGAAAAACTGTTTTTT
>16|-|medium-sized|TRBJ2-1|TRBV19
CASSIMARLETNEQFF
TGTGCCAGTAGTATAATGGCCAGATTGGAGACCAATGAGCAGTTCTTC
>13|-|few|TRBJ2-2|TRBV29-1
CSVTVSRSGELFF
TGCAGCGTGACCGTGAGTCGGTCCGGGGAGCTGTTTTTT